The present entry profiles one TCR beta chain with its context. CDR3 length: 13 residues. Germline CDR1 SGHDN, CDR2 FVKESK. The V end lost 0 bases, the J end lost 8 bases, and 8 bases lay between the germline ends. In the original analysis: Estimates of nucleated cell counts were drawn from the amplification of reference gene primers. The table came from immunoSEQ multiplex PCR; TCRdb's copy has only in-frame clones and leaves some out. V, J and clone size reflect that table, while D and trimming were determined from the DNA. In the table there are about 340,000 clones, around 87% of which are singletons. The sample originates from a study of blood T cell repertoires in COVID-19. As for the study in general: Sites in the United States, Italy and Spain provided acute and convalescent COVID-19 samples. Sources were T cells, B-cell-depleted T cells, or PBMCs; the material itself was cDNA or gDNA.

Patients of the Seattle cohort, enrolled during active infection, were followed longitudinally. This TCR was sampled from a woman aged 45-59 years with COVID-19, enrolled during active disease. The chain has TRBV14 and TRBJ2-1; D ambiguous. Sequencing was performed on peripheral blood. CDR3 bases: TGTGCCAGCAGCCAAGATCTCGCGGATGAGCAGTTCTTC. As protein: CASSQDLADEQFF.